Listed below are T cell receptor beta chains from one sample, sequenced in a study of radiotherapy plus CTLA-4 blockade in lung cancer. TCRdb's table, derived via immunoSEQ multiplex PCR, lists solely in-frame clones and lacks some. This sample has about 55,000 clones; approximately 84% occur once, and the top ten carry 5% to 6.5%. The sequences come from peripheral blood, collected from a patient treated with radiotherapy plus ipilimumab. Receptors originate from a human donor with non-small cell lung cancer whose response to radiotherapy plus ipilimumab could not be evaluated. The conserved cysteine and the conserved F or W are not part of the CDR3 here. Some rows mark clone size as missing; the rest say once, few, many or name a class of expanded clone.

abundance | j_gene | v_gene | CDR3aa
few | TRBJ1-2 | TRBV27 | ASSPERGYAYT
. | TRBJ2-4 | TRBV7-9 | ASSPGQGQNIQY
. | TRBJ2-7 | TRBV7-9 | ASSPRQGFDTYEQY
. | TRBJ1-4 | TRBV11-2 | ASSPDRERTNEKLF
. | TRBJ1-6 | TRBV4-3 | ASSHSRTGGSYNSPLH
. | TRBJ1-5 | TRBV6-1 | ASSDLHTNQPQH
. | TRBJ2-3 | TRBV19 | ASRGGDRGADTQY
. | TRBJ2-3 | TRBV5-1 | ASSSGLAGDTQY
few | TRBJ2-5 | TRBV5-1 | ASSFGGSGGETQY
. | TRBJ1-4 | TRBV11-2 | ASSLGGPNEKLF
. | TRBJ2-3 | TRBV19 | ASGDRGSTDTQY
. | TRBJ2-1 | TRBV11-2 | ASSSQSGTSGGSYNEQF
once | TRBJ1-1 | TRBV19 | ASSHRSTEAF
few | TRBJ1-4 | TRBV30 | AWKLPGEKLF
. | TRBJ1-5 | TRBV21-1 | ASSKARGNQPQH
. | TRBJ1-2 | TRBV11-2 | ASSLGRAIEGDGGYT
. | TRBJ1-1 | TRBV7-9 | ASSPRGPMNTEAF
. | TRBJ2-7 | TRBV5-1 | ASSLEASSYEQY
. | TRBJ1-1 | TRBV28 | AISPPRVGGAF
. | TRBJ2-6 | TRBV5-6 | ASSWGLGGANVLT
. | TRBJ2-2 | TRBV5-1 | ASSLAVGQGTGELF
. | TRBJ2-3 | TRBV5-1 | ASSFQPSGTSTDTQY
few | TRBJ2-7 | TRBV6-1 | ASSSRDSPNEQY
few | TRBJ1-5 | TRBV4-1 | ASETGNQPQH
once | TRBJ2-1 | TRBV27 | ASSYRDGSYNEQF
. | TRBJ2-7 | TRBV7-2 | ASSLAESGGPYEQY
. | TRBJ1-3 | TRBV9 | ASSVDQSGNTIY
. | TRBJ2-7 | TRBV19 | ASSIDGRGPYEQY
. | TRBJ2-3 | TRBV7-2 | ASSRRGGASTDTQY
. | TRBJ2-3 | TRBV15 | ATSRAAVDTQY
. | TRBJ1-6 | TRBV6-5 | ASSYQGVDTGSPLH
. | TRBJ2-3 | TRBV4-3 | ASSPNLGLALDTQY
few | TRBJ2-7 | TRBV6-6 | ASSTAGSSYEQY
. | TRBJ2-1 | TRBV6-5 | ASSYGRASYNEQF
. | TRBJ1-2 | TRBV2 | ASSSDSNYGYT
. | TRBJ1-2 | TRBV14 | ASSQDRLGYT
. | TRBJ2-5 | TRBV28 | ASSSGGEETQY
once | TRBJ2-1 | TRBV20-1 | SARVGQGLF
few | TRBJ1-6 | TRBV5-6 | ASSLRTANSPLH
. | TRBJ2-1 | TRBV5-8 | ASSRSATVWGSDEQF
. | TRBJ2-3 | TRBV5-8 | ASSPGTSGHTDTQY
. | TRBJ1-1 | TRBV29-1 | SVGSLLNTEAF
. | TRBJ2-7 | TRBV6-5 | ASRASGGLEQY
. | TRBJ1-2 | TRBV4-3 | ASSQDEGAYGYT
. | TRBJ2-2 | TRBV27 | ASSSVNRGHGELF
. | TRBJ2-4 | TRBV7-8 | ASSLGGQGAYIQY
. | TRBJ1-2 | TRBV23-1 | ASEGGTCYGYT
. | TRBJ2-3 | TRBV4-3 | ASSQDFAGGLTDTQY
once | TRBJ2-3 | TRBV5-1 | ASSLYGTRGTDTQY
once | TRBJ1-2 | TRBV28 | ASSSTGFNYGYT
. | TRBJ2-7 | TRBV2 | ASSLAGGPDEQY
. | TRBJ2-1 | TRBV23-1 | ASSQSEQNGGPSSYNEQF
. | TRBJ1-1 | TRBV10-3 | AAKGAGDTEAF
. | TRBJ2-1 | TRBV7-2 | ASTAWGSGIDEQF
. | TRBJ2-2 | TRBV5-1 | ASSYNGELF
few | TRBJ2-1 | TRBV10-1 | ASSSSNDYYNEQF
. | TRBJ2-4 | TRBV27 | ASSFTTAVARNIQY
. | TRBJ1-4 | TRBV7-9 | ASSLRAGYEKLF
once | TRBJ1-1 | TRBV7-9 | ASSSGGQGRVEAF
. | TRBJ2-2 | TRBV9 | ASSTSGTSGRGGGELF